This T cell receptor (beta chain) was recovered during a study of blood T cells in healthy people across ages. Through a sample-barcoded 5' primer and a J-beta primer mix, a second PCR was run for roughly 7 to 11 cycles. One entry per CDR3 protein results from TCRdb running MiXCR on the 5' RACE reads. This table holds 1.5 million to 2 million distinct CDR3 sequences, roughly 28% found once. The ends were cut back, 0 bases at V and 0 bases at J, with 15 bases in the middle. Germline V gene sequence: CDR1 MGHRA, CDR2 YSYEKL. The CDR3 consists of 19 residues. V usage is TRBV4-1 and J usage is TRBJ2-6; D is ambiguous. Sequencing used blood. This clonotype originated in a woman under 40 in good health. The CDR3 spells CASSQDFRGRPSGANVLTF. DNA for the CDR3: TGCGCCAGCAGCCAAGATTTTCGTGGACGGCCCTCTGGGGCCAACGTCCTGACTTTC.